The 7 T cell receptor beta chains listed next were all sequenced from one sample in a study of cytomegalovirus exposure and HLA in healthy donors. In the PCR, 60 Vbeta and 13 Jbeta primers were used. Measured with immunoSEQ multiplex PCR; TCRdb has only the in-frame clones, and not every one. The sample lists about 90,000 clones; around 70% were seen once. The specimen sequenced was PBMCs. The source is a woman between 45 and 60 years old in good health and CMV-seropositive.

This rearrangement joins TRBV28 to TRBJ2-2; 10 bases match TRBD1. Losses at the gene ends were 3 bases for V and 7 bases for J; bases not matched to a gene: 20. Looked up from germline, CDR1 is MDHEN and CDR2 is SYDVKM. The CDR3 consists of 20 residues. The CDR3 region is CASSLPGQGFAKSFGGELFF. Written as DNA, the CDR3 is TGTGCCAGCAGTTTGCCGGGACAGGGGTTCGCGAAATCTTTTGGCGGGGAGCTGTTTTTT. The full variable domain, with the rest looked up from reference TRBV28 and TRBJ2-2, is DVKVTQSSRYLVKRTGEKVFLECVQDMDHENMFWYRQDPGLGLRLIYFSYDVKMKEKGDIPEGYSVSREKKERFSLILESASTNQTSMYLCASSLPGQGFAKSFGGELFFGEGSRLTVL.

This clone was seen a handful of times. The V call is TRBV4-3, the J call TRBJ2-2, with 7 bases that match TRBD1. The CDR3 has 15 residues. CDR1 and CDR2 from the germline V gene are LGHNA and YSLEER. V lost 0 bases, J lost 7 bases, and 5 bases stayed unmatched. The CDR3 loop is CASSQETGSHGELFF. In DNA, the CDR3 is TGCGCCAGCAGCCAAGAGACAGGGTCTCACGGGGAGCTGTTTTTT.

This clone was seen more than once but under ten times. The chain employs TRBV2 and TRBJ2-4, with D possibly matching TRBD2 (6 bases). Looked up from germline, CDR1 is SNHLY and CDR2 is FYNNEI. CDR3 size: 15 residues. With 6 bases removed from V and 1 base from J, the gap between germline ends came to 13 bases. CDR3: CASRRDGVAKNIQYF. As DNA, the CDR3 is TGTGCCAGCAGGCGGGACGGTGTGGCCAAAAACATTCAGTACTTC.

The chain links TRBV9 to TRBJ2-1, with 11 bases aligning to TRBD2. In germline, CDR1 is SGDLS, CDR2 YYNGEE. The CDR3 consists of 16 residues. V was clipped by 3 bases and J by 4 bases; unmatched bases: 6. CDR3 region: CASSDSSGRVYNEQFF. For the CDR3, the DNA is TGTGCCAGCAGCGATAGTAGCGGGAGGGTTTACAATGAGCAGTTCTTC.

The rearrangement links TRBV25-1 to TRBJ1-2, with 7 nucleotides matching TRBD1. The germline V gene encodes CDR1 MGHDK and CDR2 SYGVNS. This CDR3 is built from 12 residues. V lost 8 bases and J lost 4; bases outside the gene matches: 4. This CDR3 reads CASQRDSYGYTF. The CDR3 bases are TGTGCCAGCCAACGGGACAGCTATGGCTACACCTTC.

The CDR3 DNA is TGTGCCAGCAGCTTAGTAGGTTTTACGGGGCAGGGGACCTACGAGCAGTACTTC. Protein product: CASSLVGFTGQGTYEQYF. The V gene is TRBV7-8, the J gene TRBJ2-5; perhaps TRBD1 as D (6 bases). The J call may be incorrect, as the DNA end agrees better with TRBJ2-7. Germline loops: CDR1 SGHVS, CDR2 FQNEAQ. CDR3 size: 18 residues.

The V and J genes are TRBV29-1 and TRBJ2-1; 8 nucleotides match TRBD1. This CDR3 spans 14 amino acids. V was clipped by 4 bases and J by 8 bases; unmatched bases: 10. Germline loops: CDR1 SQVTM, CDR2 ANQGSEA. The CDR3 nucleotides are TGCAGCGTTGTGCCCAGGGGGCGCTTAGATGAGCAGTTCTTC. The encoded protein is CSVVPRGRLDEQFF.